This T cell receptor beta chain came from a study of tumor-infiltrating lymphocytes in oesophageal squamous cell carcinoma. CDR1 is KGHDR and CDR2 is SFDVKD in the germline V gene. CDR3 length equals 14 residues. This clonotype was picked up a small number of times. An end of the junction differs from the germline gene, which may be a read error. In TCRdb, the PCR reads were re-called with MiXCR into one record per CDR3 protein. The repertoire holds 10,000 to 14,000 distinct CDR3 sequences, with less than 70% as singletons. The sequencing sample was made of esophageal tumor tissue. This TCR derives from a male donor with esophageal squamous cell carcinoma. The chain joins TRBV24-1 to TRBJ2-5; tentative D call: TRBD2 (6 bases). The DNA for the CDR3 is TGTGCCACCAGTGACACCCGAAATCTGGGACTCCTCAACTTC. Amino acids: CATSDTRNLGLLNF.